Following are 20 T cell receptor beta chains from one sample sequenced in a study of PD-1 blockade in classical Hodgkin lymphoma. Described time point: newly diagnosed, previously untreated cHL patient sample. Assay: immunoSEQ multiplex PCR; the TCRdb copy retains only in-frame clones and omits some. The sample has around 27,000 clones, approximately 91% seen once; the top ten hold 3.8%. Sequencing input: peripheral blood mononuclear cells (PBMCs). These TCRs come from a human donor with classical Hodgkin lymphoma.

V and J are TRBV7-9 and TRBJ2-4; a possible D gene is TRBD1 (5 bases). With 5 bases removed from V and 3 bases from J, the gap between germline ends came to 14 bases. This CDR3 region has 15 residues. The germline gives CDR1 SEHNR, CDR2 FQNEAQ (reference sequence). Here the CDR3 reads CASSDRTEDKNIQYF. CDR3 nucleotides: TGTGCCAGCAGCGACAGAACAGAGGACAAAAACATTCAGTACTTC.

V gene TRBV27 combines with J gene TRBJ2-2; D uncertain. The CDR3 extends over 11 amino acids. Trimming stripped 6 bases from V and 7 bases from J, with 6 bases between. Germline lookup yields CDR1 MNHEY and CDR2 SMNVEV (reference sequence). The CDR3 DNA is TGTGCCAGCAGGGGGAACGGGGAGCTGTTTTTT. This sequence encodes CASRGNGELFF.

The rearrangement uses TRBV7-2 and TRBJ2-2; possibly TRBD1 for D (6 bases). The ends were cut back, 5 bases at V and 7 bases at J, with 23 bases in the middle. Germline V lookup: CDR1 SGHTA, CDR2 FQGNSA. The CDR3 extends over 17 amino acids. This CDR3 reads CASSTGSGFLQGGELFF. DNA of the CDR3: TGTGCCAGCAGCACAGGATCCGGGTTCCTACAGGGCGGGGAGCTGTTTTTT.

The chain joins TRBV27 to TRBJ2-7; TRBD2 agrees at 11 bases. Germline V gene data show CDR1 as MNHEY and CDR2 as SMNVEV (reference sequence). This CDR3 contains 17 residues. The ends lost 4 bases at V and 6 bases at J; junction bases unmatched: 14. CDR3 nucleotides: TGTGCCAGCAGTTCGATGAAGATAGCGGGAGGGGTCGGCGAGCAGTACTTC. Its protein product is CASSSMKIAGGVGEQYF.

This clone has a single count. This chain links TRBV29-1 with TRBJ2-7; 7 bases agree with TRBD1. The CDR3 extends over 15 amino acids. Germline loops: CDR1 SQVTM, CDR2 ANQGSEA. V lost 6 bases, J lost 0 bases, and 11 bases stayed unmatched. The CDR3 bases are TGCAGCGTCGCTACGACGGGACAGCTCTCCTACGAGCAGTACTTC. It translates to CSVATTGQLSYEQYF.

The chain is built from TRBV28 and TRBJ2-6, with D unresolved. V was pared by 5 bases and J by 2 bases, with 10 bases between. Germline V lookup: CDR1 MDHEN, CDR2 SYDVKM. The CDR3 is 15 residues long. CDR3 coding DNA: TGTGCCAGCAGTGTAGTGGGTGCTGGGGCCAACGTCCTGACTTTC. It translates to CASSVVGAGANVLTF.

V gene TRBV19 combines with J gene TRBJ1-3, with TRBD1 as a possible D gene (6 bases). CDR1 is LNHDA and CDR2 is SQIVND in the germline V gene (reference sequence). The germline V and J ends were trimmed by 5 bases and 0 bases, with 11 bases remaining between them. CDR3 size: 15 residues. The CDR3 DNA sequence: TGTGCCAGTAGTGGGACACCCGGCTCTGGAAACACCATATATTTT. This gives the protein CASSGTPGSGNTIYF.

CDR3 bases: TGCGCCAGCAGCTTGGCGCCACTAGCGGGAGGATACAATGAGCAGTTCTTC. Translation gives CASSLAPLAGGYNEQFF. V gene TRBV5-1 combines with J gene TRBJ2-1, with 12 bases fitting TRBD2. Germline values: CDR1 SGHRS, CDR2 YFSETQ. J gave up 4 bases and V 0 bases, and 5 bases lay outside the gene matches. CDR3 size: 17 residues.

The CDR3 DNA reads TGTGCCAGCAGCCTAAACAGGGGGCAGGGAAACATTCAGTACTTC. This translates into CASSLNRGQGNIQYF. The chain recombines TRBV6-6 with TRBJ2-4; 9 bases match TRBD1. This CDR3 contains 15 residues. Germline-derived CDR1 and CDR2 are MNHNY and SVGAGI (reference sequence). V lost 6 bases to trimming and J lost 6 bases; unmatched junction nucleotides: 9.

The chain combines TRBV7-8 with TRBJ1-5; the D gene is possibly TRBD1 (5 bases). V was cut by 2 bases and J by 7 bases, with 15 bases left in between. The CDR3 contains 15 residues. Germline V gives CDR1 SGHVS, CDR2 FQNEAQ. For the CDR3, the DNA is TGTGCCAGCAGCTTAATCGGACACGCCAACCAGCCCCAGCATTTT. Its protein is CASSLIGHANQPQHF.

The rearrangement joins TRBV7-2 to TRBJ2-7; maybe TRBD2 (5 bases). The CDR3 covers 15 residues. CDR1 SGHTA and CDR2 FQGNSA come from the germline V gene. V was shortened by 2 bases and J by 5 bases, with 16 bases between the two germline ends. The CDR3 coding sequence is TGTGCCAGCAGCTTATTCGTTGGGGAGTTCAACGAGCAGTACTTC. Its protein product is CASSLFVGEFNEQYF.

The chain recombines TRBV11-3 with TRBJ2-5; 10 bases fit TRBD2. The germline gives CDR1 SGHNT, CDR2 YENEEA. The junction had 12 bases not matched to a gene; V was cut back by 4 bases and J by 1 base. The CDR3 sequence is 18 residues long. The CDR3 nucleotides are TGTGCCAGCAGCTCCCCCAGCGGGAGGGCCCCGTCCCAAGAGACCCAGTACTTC. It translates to CASSSPSGRAPSQETQYF.

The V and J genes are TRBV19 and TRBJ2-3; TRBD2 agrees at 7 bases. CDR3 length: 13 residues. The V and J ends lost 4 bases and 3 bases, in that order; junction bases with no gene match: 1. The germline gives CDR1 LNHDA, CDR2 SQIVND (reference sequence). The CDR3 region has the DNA TGTGCCAGTAGTACGGGAGGAACAGATACGCAGTATTTT. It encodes CASSTGGTDTQYF.

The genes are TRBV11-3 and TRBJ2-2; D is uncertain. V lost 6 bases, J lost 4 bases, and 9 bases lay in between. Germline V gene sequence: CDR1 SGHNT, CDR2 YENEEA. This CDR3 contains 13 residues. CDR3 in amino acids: CASSSSPTGELFF. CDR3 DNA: TGTGCCAGCAGTTCCTCCCCCACCGGGGAGCTGTTTTTT. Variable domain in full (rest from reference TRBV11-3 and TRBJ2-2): EAGVVQSPRYKIIEKKQPVAFWCNPISGHNTLYWYLQNLGQGPELLIRYENEEAVDDSQLPKDRFSAERLKGVDSTLKIQPAELGDSAVYLCASSSSPTGELFFGEGSRLTVL.

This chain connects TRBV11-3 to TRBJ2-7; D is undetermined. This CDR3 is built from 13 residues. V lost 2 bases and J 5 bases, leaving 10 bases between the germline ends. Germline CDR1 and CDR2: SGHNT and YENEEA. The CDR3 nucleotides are TGTGCCAGCAGCTTAAGAGGAATACACGAGCAGTACTTC. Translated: CASSLRGIHEQYF.

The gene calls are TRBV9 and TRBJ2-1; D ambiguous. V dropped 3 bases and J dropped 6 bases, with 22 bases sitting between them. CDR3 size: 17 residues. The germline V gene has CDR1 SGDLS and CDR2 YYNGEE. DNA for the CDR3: TGTGCCAGCAGCGGAGGATTCAATAATGGCTTCGGCAATGAGCAGTTCTTC. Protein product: CASSGGFNNGFGNEQFF.

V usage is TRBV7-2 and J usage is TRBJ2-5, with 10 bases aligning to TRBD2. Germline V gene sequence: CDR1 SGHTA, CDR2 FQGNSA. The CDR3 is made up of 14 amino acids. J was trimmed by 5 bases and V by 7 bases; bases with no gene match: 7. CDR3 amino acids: CASNPAGGQETQYF. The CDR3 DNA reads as TGTGCCAGCAACCCAGCGGGAGGGCAGGAGACCCAGTACTTC.

The CDR3 nucleotides are TGTGCCAGCACCCGACTAGCGGGGGCATACGAGCAGTACTTC. Translated: CASTRLAGAYEQYF. This chain joins TRBV7-2 and TRBJ2-7, with TRBD2 matching 12 bases. The V gene's germline CDR1 is SGHTA and CDR2 FQGNSA. The trim removed 7 bases at V and 4 bases at J, leaving 5 bases unmatched. CDR3 length: 14 residues.

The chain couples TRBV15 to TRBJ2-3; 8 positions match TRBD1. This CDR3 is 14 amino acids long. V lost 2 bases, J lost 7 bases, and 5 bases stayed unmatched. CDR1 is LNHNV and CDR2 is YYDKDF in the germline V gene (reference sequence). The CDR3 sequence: CATSRRTGWNTQYF. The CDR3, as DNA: TGTGCCACCAGCAGAAGGACAGGGTGGAATACGCAGTATTTT. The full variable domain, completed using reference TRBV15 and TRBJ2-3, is DAMVIQNPRYQVTQFGKPVTLSCSQTLNHNVMYWYQQKSSQAPKLLFHYYDKDFNNEADTPDNFQSRRPNTSFCFLDIRSPGLGDTAMYLCATSRRTGWNTQYFGPGTRLTVL.

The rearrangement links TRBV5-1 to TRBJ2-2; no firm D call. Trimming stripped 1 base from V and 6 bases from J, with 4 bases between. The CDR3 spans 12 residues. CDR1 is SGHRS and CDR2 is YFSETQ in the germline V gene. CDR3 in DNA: TGCGCCAGCAGCTTGCCACCCGGGGAGCTGTTTTTT. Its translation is CASSLPPGELFF.